The next 17 T cell receptor beta chains were all read from a single sample in a study of cytomegalovirus exposure and HLA in healthy donors. Use of 60 Vbeta and 13 Jbeta primers characterized the PCR. Clones were read by immunoSEQ multiplex PCR, and TCRdb kept only the in-frame ones, dropping some. The repertoire table contains 80,000 to 100,000 clones. What was sequenced was PBMCs. Receptors were obtained from a man aged 50-60 years in good health and CMV-seronegative.

As regards this clone: The sample has other DNA sequences that encode this CDR3 too. The chain carries TRBV9 and TRBJ2-7, with TRBD1 matching 10 bases. This CDR3 comprises 15 residues. V lost 0 bases to trimming and J lost 2 bases; unmatched junction nucleotides: 2. Per the germline V gene, CDR1 is SGDLS and CDR2 is YYNGEE. The CDR3 region is CASSVGGTGAYEQYF. For the CDR3, the DNA is TGTGCCAGCAGCGTAGGAGGGACAGGGGCCTACGAGCAGTACTTC.

The DNA for the CDR3 is TGTGCCTGGAGTGTACTTACAGGGGGAAGCTCCTATAATTCACCCCTCCACTTT. This encodes CAWSVLTGGSSYNSPLHF. V gene TRBV30 combines with J gene TRBJ1-6; 8 nucleotides match TRBD1. V gave up 0 bases and J gave up 0 bases; unmatched junction bases: 7. This CDR3 contains 18 residues. Germline V gene data show CDR1 as GTSNPN and CDR2 as SVGIG (reference sequence).

The chain combines TRBV2 with TRBJ1-5, with 7 bases aligning to TRBD1. The CDR3 runs 15 residues. V trimming: 4 bases; J trimming: 5 bases; junction bases outside the gene matches: 8. Germline values: CDR1 SNHLY, CDR2 FYNNEI. CDR3 nucleotides: TGTGCCAGCAGTGCCACGGGACAGATTTATCAGCCCCAGCATTTT. Protein product: CASSATGQIYQPQHF.

The chain joins TRBV19 to TRBJ1-2, with TRBD1 matching 7 bases. CDR1 and CDR2 from the germline V gene are LNHDA and SQIVND (reference sequence). The CDR3 has 16 amino acids. Unmatched junction bases numbered 9, after V lost 3 bases and J lost 2 bases. As DNA, the CDR3 is TGTGCCAGTAGTATTCCCGGGGCAGGGGGGAACTATGGCTACACCTTC. Encoded protein: CASSIPGAGGNYGYTF.

The chain links TRBV18 to TRBJ2-7, with a tentative D call TRBD1 (5 bases). CDR3 length: 12 residues. Germline V gives CDR1 KGHSH, CDR2 LQKENI. With 3 bases removed from V and 5 bases from J, the gap between germline ends came to 8 bases. The CDR3 DNA follows: TGTGCCAGCTCACCGTCCAGGGACGAGCAGTACTTC. It codes for CASSPSRDEQYF. Based on the CDR3 plus reference TRBV18 and TRBJ2-7, the full variable domain is NAGVMQNPRHLVRRRGQEARLRCSPMKGHSHVYWYRQLPEEGLKFMVYLQKENIIDESGMPKERFSAEFPKEGPSILRIQQVVRGDSAAYFCASSPSRDEQYFGPGTRLTVT.

J is TRBJ2-2 and V is TRBV5-5; 9 nucleotides align to TRBD1. Germline CDR1 and CDR2: SGHKS and YYEKEE (reference sequence). This CDR3 is built from 14 residues. V lost 1 base and J lost 6; bases outside the gene matches: 1. The CDR3 coding sequence is TGTGCCAGCAGCTTGCGGACAGGGGCCGGGGAGCTGTTTTTT. Encoded protein: CASSLRTGAGELFF.

V usage is TRBV6-6 and J usage is TRBJ2-7, with a tentative D call TRBD1 (6 bases). CDR1 and CDR2 from the germline V gene are MNHNY and SVGAGI (reference sequence). There are 13 residues in the CDR3. V was pared by 6 bases and J by 6 bases, with 15 bases between. CDR3 in DNA: TGTGCCAGCAGGATGAACAGGGCTCTCGAGCAGTACTTC. Residues: CASRMNRALEQYF.

V and J are TRBV4-2 and TRBJ2-2, with a weak D call TRBD1 (5 bases). Trimming shortened V by 0 bases and J by 2 bases, and 10 bases separated the two germline ends. The CDR3 is made up of 16 amino acids. Germline V gene data show CDR1 as LGHNA and CDR2 as YNFKEQ. DNA for the CDR3: TGTGCCAGCAGCCAAGATCAGGGCCATAACACCGGGGAGCTGTTTTTT. This codes for CASSQDQGHNTGELFF.

The chain employs TRBV19 and TRBJ2-1, with 9 nucleotides matching TRBD2. The V and J ends lost 0 bases and 3 bases, in that order; junction bases with no gene match: 12. Germline V CDR1 and CDR2: LNHDA, SQIVND (reference sequence). The CDR3 has 19 amino acids. The CDR3: CASSIDGLALDLGYNEQFF. CDR3 bases: TGTGCCAGTAGTATAGACGGACTAGCGCTAGACCTTGGCTACAATGAGCAGTTCTTC.

The rearrangement uses TRBV27 and TRBJ2-7; D possibly corresponds to TRBD1 (6 bases). Germline-derived CDR1 and CDR2 are MNHEY and SMNVEV (reference sequence). V was trimmed by 5 bases and J by 3 bases, leaving 11 bases between them. This CDR3 region has 13 residues. The CDR3: CASSVRGGYEQYF. The CDR3 DNA follows: TGTGCCAGCAGTGTAAGAGGGGGCTACGAGCAGTACTTC.

The chain uses TRBV12-2 and TRBJ2-1; TRBD1, as called in the table, went unchecked against the DNA. TRBV12-2 is a documented pseudogene. The CDR3 sequence is 19 residues long. CDR3 region: CASRLGTEQGFCSYNEQFF. In DNA, the CDR3 is TGTGCAAGTCGCTTAGGGACAGAACAGGGTTTTTGCTCCTACAATGAGCAGTTCTTC.

The gene calls are TRBV4-3 and TRBJ1-4; a possible D gene is TRBD1 (6 bases). The CDR3 contains 15 residues. CDR1 and CDR2 (germline): LGHNA, YSLEER. V lost 0 bases and J 6 bases, leaving 11 bases between the germline ends. CDR3 residues: CASSQDQGNDEKLFF. In nucleotides, the CDR3 is TGCGCCAGCAGCCAAGATCAGGGGAATGATGAAAAACTGTTTTTT.

The V gene is TRBV28, the J gene TRBJ2-7; 8 bases match TRBD1. The V segment lost 10 bases and the J segment 3 bases; nucleotides outside the gene matches: 5. Germline V gene lookup returns CDR1 MDHEN and CDR2 SYDVKM. This CDR3 is built from 12 residues. CDR3 sequence: CATTDRVYEQYF. The CDR3 DNA reads as TGTGCCACCACGGACAGGGTCTACGAGCAGTACTTC.

The gene calls are TRBV7-2 and TRBJ1-5, with TRBD1 identical over 9 bases. After removal of 6 bases from V and 5 bases from J, the junction contained 5 bases not matched to a gene. The CDR3 has 14 residues. Germline V gives CDR1 SGHTA, CDR2 FQGNSA. The CDR3 DNA follows: TGTGCCAGCAGTCCGAGACAGGGGGATCAGCCCCAGCATTTT. Its translation: CASSPRQGDQPQHF. Complete variable domain (other parts from reference TRBV7-2 and TRBJ1-5): GAGVSQSPSNKVTEKGKDVELRCDPISGHTALYWYRQSLGQGLEFLIYFQGNSAPDKSGLPSDRFSAERTGGSVSTLTIQRTQQEDSAVYLCASSPRQGDQPQHFGDGTRLSIL.

The chain joins TRBV11-2 to TRBJ1-6; D is uncertain. Trimming took off 3 bases at V and 9 bases at J, with 18 bases between the two ends. The germline CDR1 and CDR2 sequences are SGHAT and FQNNGV. CDR3 size: 16 residues. Here the CDR3 DNA reads TGTGCCAGCAGCTTGGTCCCGGGGTTGAGGGCTTCACCCCTCCACTTT. Translation gives CASSLVPGLRASPLHF.

The chain is built from TRBV4-3 and TRBJ1-1; D remains unclear. CDR1 is LGHNA and CDR2 is YSLEER in the germline V gene. There are 15 residues in the CDR3. The V gene lost 1 base and the J gene lost 6 bases, with 15 bases spanning the gap. In nucleotides, the CDR3 is TGCGCCAGCAGCCAAGGCCGAGGGAGAGGGTCTGAAGCTTTCTTT. This encodes CASSQGRGRGSEAFF.

The CDR3 loop reads CASRVNSAGAVVV. The CDR3 DNA sequence: TGTGCCAGCAGGGTGAACTCGGCAGGTGCCGTGGTGGTC. The chain joins TRBV6-5 to TRBJ2-7; D gene unclear. Germline V gene sequence: CDR1 MNHEY, CDR2 SVGAGI. This CDR3 spans 13 amino acids.